One sample yielded the 16 T cell receptor beta chains listed below, sequenced in a study of T-cell reconstitution after alpha-beta-depleted transplantation in children. Construction of the TCRbeta library involved unique molecular identifiers. TCRdb itself ran the PCR reads through MiXCR, one entry per CDR3 protein. Of just under 250,000 distinct CDR3 sequences in the sample, under 30% were seen once. The starting material was PBMCs, obtained before TCRalphabeta/CD19-depleted stem cell transplant. The source of these receptors is a girl aged 2 to 9 with Fanconi anemia, due to receive a stem cell transplant.

This clonotype was seen more than once but under ten times. The CDR3 bases are TGCGCCAGCAGCTTGTCCCAGAAACTAGCGGGAGCGAGGGAGCTGTTTTTT. The encoded protein is CASSLSQKLAGARELFF. This sequence joins TRBV5-1 and TRBJ2-2; TRBD2 matches 11 bases. The germline V gene encodes CDR1 SGHRS and CDR2 YFSETQ. The CDR3 spans 17 residues. Unmatched junction bases numbered 11, after V lost 1 base and J lost 9 bases.

This clonotype was recorded at least ten times. This rearrangement joins TRBV29-1 to TRBJ1-2; D gene unclear. Germline loops: CDR1 SQVTM, CDR2 ANQGSEA. Trimming cost V 6 bases and J 2 bases, with 10 bases left between them. The CDR3 totals 12 residues. The CDR3 DNA reads as TGCAGCGTGGATGACGGAAACTATGGCTACACCTTC. Protein: CSVDDGNYGYTF.

The genes are TRBV20-1 and TRBJ1-2; 9 bases line up with TRBD1. The ends lost 6 bases at V and 6 bases at J; junction bases unmatched: 2. Germline assignment: CDR1 DFQATT and CDR2 SNEGSKA (reference sequence). There are 11 residues in the CDR3. CDR3 residues: CSAGTGNGYTF. In DNA, the CDR3 is TGCAGTGCGGGGACAGGGAATGGCTACACCTTC.

The chain carries TRBV20-1 and TRBJ1-1; a weak D match, TRBD1 (5 bases). Trimming pared 1 base from V and 0 bases from J, leaving 12 bases between. CDR3 length: 15 residues. The germline V gene encodes CDR1 DFQATT and CDR2 SNEGSKA (reference sequence). The CDR3 nucleotides are TGCAGTGCTAGAGTGTCGGGGCAGGTGAACACTGAAGCTTTCTTT. It is translated as CSARVSGQVNTEAFF.

V gene TRBV20-1 combines with J gene TRBJ2-7; 8 bases are shared with TRBD1. The junction had 8 bases not matched to a gene; V was cut back by 3 bases and J by 4 bases. Germline V CDR1 and CDR2: DFQATT, SNEGSKA (reference sequence). This CDR3 region has 14 residues. This CDR3 reads CSARDQDRVYEQYF. The CDR3 DNA reads as TGCAGTGCTAGGGATCAGGACAGGGTTTACGAGCAGTACTTC.

This sequence joins TRBV10-3 and TRBJ2-6, with 7 nucleotides matching TRBD1. V gave up 5 bases and J gave up 2 bases; unmatched junction bases: 3. This CDR3 region has 15 residues. Germline V gene data show CDR1 as ENHRY and CDR2 as SYGVKD. The CDR3 spells CAISPTGTGANVLTF. The CDR3 nucleotides read TGTGCCATCAGTCCGACAGGGACTGGGGCCAACGTCCTGACTTTC.

This clonotype showed up many times. The V and J genes are TRBV20-1 and TRBJ2-5, with 10 bases fitting TRBD1. The CDR3 runs 16 residues. The V gene end was trimmed by 3 bases and the J gene end by 2 bases; junction bases not matched to a gene: 9. Germline values: CDR1 DFQATT, CDR2 SNEGSKA (reference sequence). CDR3: CSASRDRGEIQETQYF. The CDR3, as DNA: TGCAGTGCTAGCCGGGACAGGGGCGAAATTCAAGAGACCCAGTACTTC.

V gene TRBV2 combines with J gene TRBJ2-1; TRBD2 matches at 7 bases. The germline V gene has CDR1 SNHLY and CDR2 FYNNEI. CDR3 length: 15 residues. Losses at the gene ends were 6 bases for V and 2 bases for J; bases not matched to a gene: 7. In DNA, the CDR3 is TGTGCCAGCAGGTTGGCCAGCGGGACCTACAATGAGCAGTTCTTC. Its protein is CASRLASGTYNEQFF.

This clonotype was recorded at least ten times. This chain uses TRBV5-1 with TRBJ2-7; TRBD1 agrees at 9 bases. There are 14 residues in the CDR3. Germline values: CDR1 SGHRS, CDR2 YFSETQ. Trimming took 2 bases from V and 4 from J; bases not matched to a gene: 4. In DNA form, the CDR3 reads TGCGCCAGCAGCTTTTGGGGACAGGGTTACGAGCAGTACTTC. Amino acid sequence: CASSFWGQGYEQYF. The variable domain in full, with the rest retrieved from reference TRBV5-1 and TRBJ2-7, is KAGVTQTPRYLIKTRGQQVTLSCSPISGHRSVSWYQQTPGQGLQFLFEYFSETQRNKGNFPGRFSGRQFSNSRSEMNVSTLELGDSALYLCASSFWGQGYEQYFGPGTRLTVT.

The CDR3 loop is CASSYAAGNEDYGYTF. The CDR3 DNA follows: TGTGCCAGCAGTTACGCGGCCGGCAACGAGGACTATGGCTACACCTTC. The genes are TRBV6-5 and TRBJ1-2; D call uncertain. This CDR3 is 16 amino acids long. Deletions cut 2 bases from V and 3 bases from J, with 16 bases between. In germline, CDR1 is MNHEY, CDR2 SVGAGI.

This clonotype was seen repeatedly, ten times or more. The chain links TRBV25-1 to TRBJ2-7; D remains ambiguous. Germline values: CDR1 MGHDK, CDR2 SYGVNS. The CDR3 length is 12 residues. V dropped 0 bases and J dropped 5 bases, with 5 bases sitting between them. In nucleotides, the CDR3 is TGTGCCAGCAGTGAATACGATAACGAGCAGTACTTC. This codes for CASSEYDNEQYF.

This clonotype was detected only a few times. This chain connects TRBV20-1 to TRBJ2-1; maybe TRBD2 (6 bases). The CDR3 covers 15 residues. Germline CDR1 and CDR2: DFQATT and SNEGSKA (reference sequence). The germline V and J ends were trimmed by 3 bases and 7 bases, with 19 bases remaining between them. This chain's CDR3 is CSASSSEGRTNEQFF. The CDR3 nucleotides are TGCAGTGCTAGTAGTTCGGAGGGCCGCACGAATGAGCAGTTCTTC.

This clonotype occurred many times. V usage is TRBV20-1 and J usage is TRBJ1-4; TRBD1 agrees at 7 bases. The CDR3 runs 16 residues. V lost 2 bases and J lost 0; bases outside the gene matches: 6. Germline V gives CDR1 DFQATT, CDR2 SNEGSKA (reference sequence). The CDR3 region is CSARRDRPATNEKLFF. CDR3 DNA sequence: TGCAGTGCTAGACGGGACAGACCTGCAACTAATGAAAAACTGTTTTTT.

This chain links TRBV5-1 with TRBJ2-5; D is possibly TRBD1 (5 bases). Trimming took off 4 bases at V and 2 bases at J, with 12 bases between the two ends. Germline V CDR1 and CDR2: SGHRS, YFSETQ. The length of the CDR3 is 14 residues. The CDR3 sequence: CASSATGTQETQYF. The DNA for the CDR3 is TGCGCCAGCAGCGCCACAGGAACTCAAGAGACCCAGTACTTC.

This sequence joins TRBV29-1 and TRBJ2-7, with D uncertain. Germline assignment: CDR1 SQVTM and CDR2 ANQGSEA. This CDR3 spans 14 amino acids. Trimming shortened V by 6 bases and J by 1 base, and 16 bases separated the two germline ends. The CDR3 region is CSVGSWPPSYEQYF. DNA for the CDR3: TGCAGCGTAGGAAGTTGGCCCCCGTCCTACGAGCAGTACTTC.

This clonotype occurred many times. CDR3 residues: CASSDFDQPQHF. CDR3 nucleotide sequence: TGTGCCAGCAGTGATTTTGATCAGCCCCAGCATTTT. The chain joins TRBV25-1 to TRBJ1-5; D is unclear. Germline V gives CDR1 MGHDK, CDR2 SYGVNS. Trimming left V 3 bases short and J 5 bases short, with 5 bases between. This CDR3 is built from 12 residues.